This T cell receptor (beta chain) derives from a study of blood T cell repertoires in COVID-19. Study-wide background: COVID-19 samples, acute and convalescent, were from the United States, Italy and Spain. From T cells, B-cell-depleted T cells, or PBMCs came the material, which was cDNA or gDNA.

The V gene's germline CDR1 is SGHRS and CDR2 YFSETQ. Trimming took 0 bases from V and 4 from J; bases not matched to a gene: 6. CDR3 length: 16 residues. Study members were between about 18 and 100 years old and lived in approximately 25 US regions. The repertoire was sequenced with immunoSEQ multiplex PCR; TCRdb's copy has only in-frame clones and lacks some. The data contain 150,000 to 200,000 clones, roughly 89% of them seen just once; the ten biggest clones take up 3.2%. This chain joins TRBV5-1 and TRBJ1-5; 8 nucleotides align to TRBD1. The clonotype comes from a woman in her 30s who had been exposed to COVID-19. Sequencing input: PBMCs or T cells enriched from blood (not recorded which). The CDR3 is CASSLGTGKTNQPQHF. In DNA form, the CDR3 reads TGCGCCAGCAGCTTGGGGACAGGGAAAACAAATCAGCCCCAGCATTTT. Full variable domain (rest looked up from reference TRBV5-1 and TRBJ1-5): KAGVTQTPRYLIKTRGQQVTLSCSPISGHRSVSWYQQTPGQGLQFLFEYFSETQRNKGNFPGRFSGRQFSNSRSEMNVSTLELGDSALYLCASSLGTGKTNQPQHFGDGTRLSIL.